These T cell receptor beta chains were read from a single sample in a study of Ad26.COV2.S vaccination and SARS-CoV-2 variants. Assay: immunoSEQ multiplex PCR; the TCRdb copy retains only in-frame clones and omits some. The profile shows fewer than 600,000 clones, around 89% of them singletons. The sample was peripheral blood, taken in a trial of Ad26.COV2.S vaccine versus placebo. These receptors came from a person aged 18 to 65 who received the Ad26.COV2.S COVID-19 vaccine or a placebo. CDR3s include the opening cysteine and the closing phenylalanine or tryptophan. D genes are given only for firm matches. The size of a clone is reported for some rows only, either as once, few or many, or as a class for expanded clones.

v_gene: TRBV10-3
d_gene: NA
j_gene: TRBJ1-5
abundance: NA
CDR3aa: CAISESVQGFQPQHF
CDR3nt: TGTGCCATCAGTGAGTCGGTACAGGGTTTTCAGCCCCAGCATTTT

v_gene: TRBV27
d_gene: TRBD1
j_gene: TRBJ2-7
abundance: NA
CDR3aa: CASSLSGRGLVYEQYF
CDR3nt: TGTGCCAGCAGTTTATCAGGCAGGGGGCTCGTCTACGAGCAGTACTTC

v_gene: TRBV7-9
d_gene: NA
j_gene: TRBJ2-2
abundance: once
CDR3aa: CASGRTDPNTGELFF
CDR3nt: TGTGCCAGCGGGAGGACTGATCCGAATACCGGGGAGCTGTTTTTT

v_gene: TRBV27
d_gene: TRBD1
j_gene: TRBJ1-1
abundance: NA
CDR3aa: CASSATTGGTEAFF
CDR3nt: TGTGCCAGCAGTGCCACGACAGGGGGCACTGAAGCTTTCTTT

v_gene: TRBV6-5
d_gene: NA
j_gene: TRBJ1-3
abundance: NA
CDR3aa: CASRQSRSGNTIYF
CDR3nt: TGTGCCAGCAGACAGAGCCGCTCTGGAAACACCATATATTTT

v_gene: TRBV5-1
d_gene: NA
j_gene: TRBJ2-7
abundance: NA
CDR3aa: CASSEGGYFGEQYF
CDR3nt: TGCGCCAGCAGCGAAGGGGGGTACTTTGGGGAGCAGTACTTC

v_gene: TRBV7-9
d_gene: NA
j_gene: TRBJ2-7
abundance: NA
CDR3aa: CASSPVPGHGYEQYF
CDR3nt: TGTGCCAGCAGCCCCGTACCGGGACATGGCTACGAGCAGTACTTC

v_gene: TRBV3-1/TRBV3-2
d_gene: NA
j_gene: TRBJ2-7
abundance: NA
CDR3aa: CASSQALFSYEQYF
CDR3nt: TGTGCCAGCAGCCAAGCACTCTTCTCCTACGAGCAGTACTTC

v_gene: TRBV10-3
d_gene: NA
j_gene: TRBJ2-1
abundance: NA
CDR3aa: CAIGDLDEQFF
CDR3nt: TGTGCCATCGGGGATCTTGATGAGCAGTTCTTC

v_gene: TRBV28
d_gene: NA
j_gene: TRBJ2-7
abundance: NA
CDR3aa: CASRTTTSSYEQYF
CDR3nt: TGTGCCAGCAGGACAACGACTAGCTCCTACGAGCAGTACTTC

v_gene: TRBV10-2
d_gene: TRBD2
j_gene: TRBJ2-1
abundance: NA
CDR3aa: CASTPSGRSDEQFF
CDR3nt: TGCGCCAGCACGCCTAGCGGGAGGAGTGATGAGCAGTTCTTC

v_gene: TRBV7-9
d_gene: TRBD1
j_gene: TRBJ2-5
abundance: NA
CDR3aa: CASTISWVNRGVQETQYF
CDR3nt: TGTGCCAGCACCATTTCTTGGGTGAACAGGGGGGTCCAAGAGACCCAGTACTTC

v_gene: TRBV15
d_gene: TRBD2
j_gene: TRBJ2-3
abundance: NA
CDR3aa: CATSRDRASGRGTDTQYF
CDR3nt: TGTGCCACCAGCAGAGATCGGGCTAGCGGGAGGGGAACAGATACGCAGTATTTT

v_gene: TRBV30
d_gene: NA
j_gene: TRBJ1-1
abundance: NA
CDR3aa: CAWRGGDTEAFF
CDR3nt: TGTGCCTGGCGGGGGGGGGACACTGAAGCTTTCTTT

v_gene: TRBV7-8
d_gene: TRBD2
j_gene: TRBJ2-7
abundance: few
CDR3aa: CASSLPASGSIYEQYF
CDR3nt: TGTGCCAGCAGCTTACCGGCTAGCGGGAGCATTTACGAGCAGTACTTC

v_gene: TRBV7-2
d_gene: TRBD1
j_gene: TRBJ2-5
abundance: NA
CDR3aa: CASSSTGGYQETQYF
CDR3nt: TGTGCCAGCAGCTCCACAGGGGGCTACCAAGAGACCCAGTACTTC

v_gene: TRBV9
d_gene: NA
j_gene: TRBJ1-1
abundance: NA
CDR3aa: CASSVGLMGNTEAFF
CDR3nt: TGTGCCAGCAGCGTAGGACTGATGGGAAACACTGAAGCTTTCTTT

v_gene: TRBV4-2
d_gene: TRBD2
j_gene: TRBJ2-1
abundance: NA
CDR3aa: CASSQGVSGGSVYNEQFF
CDR3nt: TGTGCCAGCAGCCAAGGGGTTAGCGGGGGGTCAGTCTACAATGAGCAGTTCTTC

v_gene: TRBV19
d_gene: NA
j_gene: TRBJ2-7
abundance: once
CDR3aa: CASSIWSGEQYF
CDR3nt: TGTGCCAGTAGTATTTGGTCCGGGGAGCAGTACTTC

v_gene: TRBV6-5
d_gene: NA
j_gene: TRBJ2-3
abundance: NA
CDR3aa: CASRVAGLTDTQYF
CDR3nt: TGTGCCAGCAGGGTGGCGGGGCTCACAGATACGCAGTATTTT

v_gene: TRBV27
d_gene: NA
j_gene: TRBJ1-1
abundance: NA
CDR3aa: CASSLTGNTEAFF
CDR3nt: TGTGCCAGCAGTTTAACTGGGAACACTGAAGCTTTCTTT

v_gene: TRBV5-1
d_gene: TRBD1
j_gene: TRBJ1-2
abundance: NA
CDR3aa: CASGDRDRGNYGYTF
CDR3nt: TGCGCCAGCGGCGATCGGGACAGGGGGAACTATGGCTACACCTTC

v_gene: TRBV27
d_gene: NA
j_gene: TRBJ2-1
abundance: NA
CDR3aa: CASSSSRDPTSANEQFF
CDR3nt: TGTGCCAGCAGTTCGTCCCGGGACCCTACCAGCGCCAATGAGCAGTTCTTC

v_gene: TRBV7-9
d_gene: TRBD1
j_gene: TRBJ2-5
abundance: NA
CDR3aa: CASSARDSLGETQYF
CDR3nt: TGTGCCAGCAGCGCCCGGGACAGTCTGGGTGAGACCCAGTACTTC

v_gene: TRBV19
d_gene: TRBD2
j_gene: TRBJ2-3
abundance: NA
CDR3aa: CASSLAGGADTQYF
CDR3nt: TGTGCCAGTAGTCTCGCGGGAGGGGCAGATACGCAGTATTTT

v_gene: TRBV2
d_gene: NA
j_gene: TRBJ1-2
abundance: NA
CDR3aa: CASRGTTNYGYTF
CDR3nt: TGTGCCAGCAGGGGGACAACTAACTATGGCTACACCTTC

v_gene: TRBV18
d_gene: NA
j_gene: TRBJ2-7
abundance: NA
CDR3aa: CASSPPTSEQYF
CDR3nt: TGTGCCAGCTCACCACCGACAAGCGAGCAGTACTTC

v_gene: TRBV19
d_gene: NA
j_gene: TRBJ1-1
abundance: NA
CDR3aa: CASLLLGTANTEAFF
CDR3nt: TGTGCCAGTCTGCTCCTTGGGACGGCGAACACTGAAGCTTTCTTT

v_gene: TRBV13
d_gene: NA
j_gene: TRBJ2-7
abundance: NA
CDR3aa: CASSLGPTDSYEQYF
CDR3nt: TGTGCCAGCAGCTTAGGCCCCACGGACTCCTACGAGCAGTACTTC

v_gene: TRBV5-4
d_gene: NA
j_gene: TRBJ2-1
abundance: NA
CDR3aa: CASSLPGSYNEQFF
CDR3nt: TGTGCCAGCAGCTTGCCGGGCTCCTACAATGAGCAGTTCTTC

v_gene: TRBV6-5
d_gene: NA
j_gene: TRBJ1-2
abundance: NA
CDR3aa: CASSAGYFYGYTF
CDR3nt: TGTGCCAGCAGCGCCGGTTACTTCTATGGCTACACCTTC

v_gene: TRBV3-1/TRBV3-2
d_gene: TRBD2
j_gene: TRBJ2-5
abundance: NA
CDR3aa: CASSPSGVLAGGETQYF
CDR3nt: TGTGCCAGCAGCCCGTCCGGGGTTCTAGCGGGGGGGGAGACCCAGTACTTC

v_gene: TRBV9
d_gene: TRBD2
j_gene: TRBJ2-1
abundance: NA
CDR3aa: CASSVALAAYNEQFF
CDR3nt: TGTGCCAGCAGCGTAGCACTAGCGGCGTACAATGAGCAGTTCTTC

v_gene: TRBV28
d_gene: TRBD2
j_gene: TRBJ2-1
abundance: NA
CDR3aa: CASSRLPSGSRDEQFF
CDR3nt: TGTGCCAGCAGCCGTCTTCCTAGCGGGAGTCGAGATGAGCAGTTCTTC

v_gene: TRBV6-5
d_gene: NA
j_gene: TRBJ2-5
abundance: NA
CDR3aa: CASSPGPGASETQYF
CDR3nt: TGTGCCAGCAGTCCGGGCCCAGGGGCTAGCGAGACCCAGTACTTC

v_gene: TRBV5-1
d_gene: TRBD2
j_gene: TRBJ2-7
abundance: NA
CDR3aa: CASSSGGGFPYEQYF
CDR3nt: TGCGCCAGCAGCTCCGGGGGAGGGTTCCCCTACGAGCAGTACTTC

v_gene: TRBV9
d_gene: NA
j_gene: TRBJ2-7
abundance: NA
CDR3aa: CASSVGGSLLTYEQYF
CDR3nt: TGTGCCAGCAGCGTAGGCGGAAGCCTCCTTACCTACGAGCAGTACTTC

v_gene: TRBV29-1
d_gene: TRBD1
j_gene: TRBJ1-2
abundance: NA
CDR3aa: CSVAQFSGTGGGSGYGYTF
CDR3nt: TGCAGCGTCGCCCAATTCTCCGGGACAGGGGGCGGGAGCGGCTATGGCTACACCTTC

v_gene: TRBV9
d_gene: NA
j_gene: TRBJ2-2
abundance: NA
CDR3aa: CASSVATGGAVSSGELFF
CDR3nt: TGTGCCAGCAGCGTAGCTACAGGGGGGGCAGTGAGTTCTGGGGAGCTGTTTTTT

v_gene: TRBV4-1
d_gene: TRBD2
j_gene: TRBJ2-3
abundance: NA
CDR3aa: CASSHRLAGGSADTQYF
CDR3nt: TGCGCCAGCAGCCATCGACTAGCGGGAGGGTCCGCAGATACGCAGTATTTT

v_gene: TRBV7-2
d_gene: TRBD1
j_gene: TRBJ1-3
abundance: NA
CDR3aa: CASSLRWVRGLDGNTIYF
CDR3nt: TGTGCCAGCAGCTTAAGATGGGTCAGGGGGCTTGATGGAAACACCATATATTTT

v_gene: TRBV5-1
d_gene: NA
j_gene: TRBJ2-5
abundance: NA
CDR3aa: CASRDQGETQYF
CDR3nt: TGCGCCAGCAGAGACCAGGGGGAGACCCAGTACTTC

v_gene: TRBV5-4
d_gene: NA
j_gene: TRBJ1-2
abundance: NA
CDR3aa: CASSLPPGAYYGYTF
CDR3nt: TGTGCCAGCAGCTTACCGCCGGGGGCTTACTATGGCTACACCTTC

v_gene: TRBV19
d_gene: NA
j_gene: TRBJ2-7
abundance: NA
CDR3aa: CASSPGASYEQYF
CDR3nt: TGTGCCAGTAGTCCGGGAGCATCCTACGAGCAGTACTTC

v_gene: TRBV27
d_gene: NA
j_gene: TRBJ2-7
abundance: NA
CDR3aa: CASSTSTGSYEQYF
CDR3nt: TGTGCCAGCAGTACGTCAACAGGGTCCTACGAGCAGTACTTC

v_gene: TRBV27
d_gene: NA
j_gene: TRBJ1-2
abundance: NA
CDR3aa: CASSSRDGYGYTF
CDR3nt: TGTGCCAGCAGTTCCCGGGACGGTTATGGCTACACCTTC

v_gene: TRBV15
d_gene: NA
j_gene: TRBJ1-1
abundance: NA
CDR3aa: CATEQDTEAFF
CDR3nt: TGTGCCACCGAACAGGACACTGAAGCTTTCTTT

v_gene: TRBV3-1/TRBV3-2
d_gene: NA
j_gene: TRBJ2-2
abundance: NA
CDR3aa: CASSHDSGPRVGTGELFF
CDR3nt: TGTGCCAGCAGCCACGACAGCGGTCCGAGGGTTGGCACCGGGGAGCTGTTTTTT

v_gene: TRBV6-5
d_gene: NA
j_gene: TRBJ2-2
abundance: NA
CDR3aa: CASSLLRGRGELFF
CDR3nt: TGTGCCAGCAGCCTCCTTAGGGGCCGGGGGGAGCTGTTTTTT

v_gene: TRBV7-9
d_gene: NA
j_gene: TRBJ1-1
abundance: NA
CDR3aa: CASSLQGNTEAFF
CDR3nt: TGTGCCAGCAGCCTACAGGGAAACACTGAAGCTTTCTTT

v_gene: TRBV2
d_gene: TRBD1
j_gene: TRBJ2-1
abundance: NA
CDR3aa: CASSEDEEGQANYNEQFF
CDR3nt: TGTGCCAGCAGTGAGGATGAGGAGGGACAGGCTAACTACAATGAGCAGTTCTTC

v_gene: TRBV30
d_gene: NA
j_gene: TRBJ2-7
abundance: NA
CDR3aa: CAWRDRDYEQYF
CDR3nt: TGTGCCTGGAGGGATAGGGACTACGAGCAGTACTTC

v_gene: TRBV7-9
d_gene: TRBD2
j_gene: TRBJ2-3
abundance: NA
CDR3aa: CASCGASGLDTQYF
CDR3nt: TGTGCCAGCTGCGGGGCTAGCGGTCTTGATACGCAGTATTTT

v_gene: TRBV27
d_gene: NA
j_gene: TRBJ1-2
abundance: NA
CDR3aa: CASSFMGIGGYTF
CDR3nt: TGTGCCAGCAGTTTTATGGGGATAGGTGGCTACACCTTC

v_gene: TRBV7-9
d_gene: NA
j_gene: TRBJ1-1
abundance: NA
CDR3aa: CASSRTDTEAFF
CDR3nt: TGTGCCAGCTCTCGGACAGACACTGAAGCTTTCTTT

v_gene: TRBV10-3
d_gene: TRBD1
j_gene: TRBJ2-7
abundance: NA
CDR3aa: CAISNRDRDYEQYF
CDR3nt: TGTGCCATCAGTAACCGGGACAGAGACTACGAGCAGTACTTC

v_gene: TRBV27
d_gene: NA
j_gene: TRBJ2-3
abundance: once
CDR3aa: CASSLVSTDTQYF
CDR3nt: TGTGCCAGCAGTTTAGTCTCCACAGATACGCAGTATTTT

v_gene: TRBV4-2
d_gene: NA
j_gene: TRBJ1-2
abundance: many
CDR3aa: CASSQGTYYGYTF
CDR3nt: TGTGCCAGCAGCCAGGGGACCTACTATGGCTACACCTTC

v_gene: TRBV7-8
d_gene: NA
j_gene: TRBJ1-3
abundance: NA
CDR3aa: CASSSYTYRGNTIYF
CDR3nt: TGTGCCAGCAGCTCGTACACGTACAGGGGAAACACCATATATTTT